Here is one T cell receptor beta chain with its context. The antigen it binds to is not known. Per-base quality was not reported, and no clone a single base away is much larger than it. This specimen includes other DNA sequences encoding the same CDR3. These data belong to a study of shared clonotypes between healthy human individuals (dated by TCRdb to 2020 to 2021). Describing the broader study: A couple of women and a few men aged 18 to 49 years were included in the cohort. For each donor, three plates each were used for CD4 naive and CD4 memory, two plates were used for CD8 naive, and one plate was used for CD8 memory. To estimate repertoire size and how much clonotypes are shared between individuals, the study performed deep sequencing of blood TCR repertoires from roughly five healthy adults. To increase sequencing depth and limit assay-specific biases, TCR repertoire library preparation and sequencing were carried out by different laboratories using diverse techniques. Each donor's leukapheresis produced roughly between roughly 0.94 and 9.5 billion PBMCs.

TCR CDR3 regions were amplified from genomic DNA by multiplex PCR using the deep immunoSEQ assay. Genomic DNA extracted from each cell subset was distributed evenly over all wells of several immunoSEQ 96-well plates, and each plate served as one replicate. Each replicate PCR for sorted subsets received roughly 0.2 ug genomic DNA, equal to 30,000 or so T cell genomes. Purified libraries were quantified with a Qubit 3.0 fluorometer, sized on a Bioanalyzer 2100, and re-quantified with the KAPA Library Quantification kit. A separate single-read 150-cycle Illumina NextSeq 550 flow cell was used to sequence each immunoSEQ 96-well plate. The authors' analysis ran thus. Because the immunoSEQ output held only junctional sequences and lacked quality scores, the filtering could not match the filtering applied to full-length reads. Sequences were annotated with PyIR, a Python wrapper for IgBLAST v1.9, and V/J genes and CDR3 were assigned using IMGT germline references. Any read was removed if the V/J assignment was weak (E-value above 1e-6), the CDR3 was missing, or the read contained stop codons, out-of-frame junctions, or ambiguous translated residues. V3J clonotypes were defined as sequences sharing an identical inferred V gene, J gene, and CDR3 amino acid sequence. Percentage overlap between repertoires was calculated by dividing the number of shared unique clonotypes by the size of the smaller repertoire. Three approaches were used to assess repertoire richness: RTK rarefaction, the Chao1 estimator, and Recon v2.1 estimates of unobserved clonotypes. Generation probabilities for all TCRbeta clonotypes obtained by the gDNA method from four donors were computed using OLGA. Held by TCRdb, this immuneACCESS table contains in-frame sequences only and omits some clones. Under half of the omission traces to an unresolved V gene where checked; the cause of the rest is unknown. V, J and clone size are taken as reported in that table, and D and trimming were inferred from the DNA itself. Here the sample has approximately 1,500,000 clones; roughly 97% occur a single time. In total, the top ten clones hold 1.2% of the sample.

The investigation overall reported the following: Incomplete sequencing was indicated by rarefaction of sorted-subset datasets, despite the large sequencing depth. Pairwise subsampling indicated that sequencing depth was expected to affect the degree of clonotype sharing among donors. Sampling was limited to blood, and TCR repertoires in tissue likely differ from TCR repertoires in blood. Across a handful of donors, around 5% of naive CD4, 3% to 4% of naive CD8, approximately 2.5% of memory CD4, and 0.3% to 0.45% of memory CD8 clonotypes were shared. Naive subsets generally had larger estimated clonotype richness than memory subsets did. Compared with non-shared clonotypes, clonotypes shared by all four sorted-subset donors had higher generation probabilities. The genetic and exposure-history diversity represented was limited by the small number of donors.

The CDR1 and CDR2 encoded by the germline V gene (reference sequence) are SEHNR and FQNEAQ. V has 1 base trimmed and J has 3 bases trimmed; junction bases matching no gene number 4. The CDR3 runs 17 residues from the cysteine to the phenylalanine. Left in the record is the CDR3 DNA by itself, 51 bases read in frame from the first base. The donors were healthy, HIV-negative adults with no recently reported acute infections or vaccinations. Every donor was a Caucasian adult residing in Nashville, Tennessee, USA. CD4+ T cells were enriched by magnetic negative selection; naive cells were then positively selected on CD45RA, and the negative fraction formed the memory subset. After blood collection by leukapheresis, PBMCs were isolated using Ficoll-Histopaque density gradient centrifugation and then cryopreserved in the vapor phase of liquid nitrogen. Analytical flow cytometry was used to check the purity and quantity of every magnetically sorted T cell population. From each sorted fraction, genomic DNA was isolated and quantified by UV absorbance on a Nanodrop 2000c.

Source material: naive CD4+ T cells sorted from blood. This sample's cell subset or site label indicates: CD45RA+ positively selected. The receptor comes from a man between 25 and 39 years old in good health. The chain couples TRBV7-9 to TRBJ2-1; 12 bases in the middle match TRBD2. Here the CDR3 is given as CASSLGGLAGNYNEQFF. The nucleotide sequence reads TGTGCCAGCAGCTTAGGAGGACTAGCGGGAAACTACAATGAGCAGTTCTTC.